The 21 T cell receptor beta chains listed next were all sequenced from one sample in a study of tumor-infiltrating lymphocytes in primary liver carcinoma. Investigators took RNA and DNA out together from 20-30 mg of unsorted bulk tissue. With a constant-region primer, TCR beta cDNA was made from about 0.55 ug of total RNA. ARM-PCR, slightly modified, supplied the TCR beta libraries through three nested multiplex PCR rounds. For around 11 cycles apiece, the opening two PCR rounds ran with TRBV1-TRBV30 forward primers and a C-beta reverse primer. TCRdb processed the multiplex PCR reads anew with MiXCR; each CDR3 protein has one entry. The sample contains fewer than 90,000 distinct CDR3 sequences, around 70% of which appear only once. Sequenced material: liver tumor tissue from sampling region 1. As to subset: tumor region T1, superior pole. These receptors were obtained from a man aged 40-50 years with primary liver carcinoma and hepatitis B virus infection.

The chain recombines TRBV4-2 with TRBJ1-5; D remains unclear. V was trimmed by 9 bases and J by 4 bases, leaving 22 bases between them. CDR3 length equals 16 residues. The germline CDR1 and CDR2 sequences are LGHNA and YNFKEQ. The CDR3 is CARRQYGLQPNQPQHF. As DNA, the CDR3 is TGTGCCAGAAGGCAATATGGGCTACAGCCGAATCAGCCCCAGCATTTT.

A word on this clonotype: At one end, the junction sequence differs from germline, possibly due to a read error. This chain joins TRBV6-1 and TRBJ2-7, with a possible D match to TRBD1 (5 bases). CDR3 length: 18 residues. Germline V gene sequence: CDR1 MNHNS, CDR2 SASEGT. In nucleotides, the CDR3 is TGTGTCAGCAGCGATACAGGCGGCTGGCGCCTGACCTCCTACGAGCAGTATTTC. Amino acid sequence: CVSSDTGGWRLTSYEQYF.

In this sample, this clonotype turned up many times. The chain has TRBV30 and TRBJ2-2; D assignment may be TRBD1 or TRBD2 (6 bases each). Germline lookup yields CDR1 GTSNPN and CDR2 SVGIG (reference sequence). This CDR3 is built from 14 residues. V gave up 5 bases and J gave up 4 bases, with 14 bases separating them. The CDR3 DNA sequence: TGTGCCTGGGGGGCGGGACACTCCACCGGGGAGCTGTTTTTT. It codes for CAWGAGHSTGELFF.

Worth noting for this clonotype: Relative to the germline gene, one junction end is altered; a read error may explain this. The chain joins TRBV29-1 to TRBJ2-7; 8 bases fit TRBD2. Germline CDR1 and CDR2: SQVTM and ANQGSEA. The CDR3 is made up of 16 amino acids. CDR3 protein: CSAESRKTSESYEQYF. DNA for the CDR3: TGCAGCGCTGAATCCCGCAAGACTAGCGAGTCCTATGAGCAGTACTTC.

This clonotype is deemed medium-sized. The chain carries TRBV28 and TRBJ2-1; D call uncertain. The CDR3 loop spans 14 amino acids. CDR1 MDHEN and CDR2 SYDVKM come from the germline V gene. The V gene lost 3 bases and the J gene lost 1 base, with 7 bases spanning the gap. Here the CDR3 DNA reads TGTGCCAGCAGTTTGAGTCTTTCCTACAATGAGCAGTTCTTC. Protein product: CASSLSLSYNEQFF.

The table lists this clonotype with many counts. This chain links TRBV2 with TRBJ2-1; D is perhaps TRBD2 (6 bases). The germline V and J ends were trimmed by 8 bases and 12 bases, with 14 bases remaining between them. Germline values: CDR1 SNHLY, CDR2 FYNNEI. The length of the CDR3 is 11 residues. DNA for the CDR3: TGTGCCAGCTCTATAACGGGGGTGCAGTTCTTC. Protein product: CASSITGVQFF. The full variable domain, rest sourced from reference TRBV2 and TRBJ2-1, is EPEVTQTPSHQVTQMGQEVILRCVPISNHLYFYWYRQILGQKVEFLVSFYNNEISEKSEIFDDQFSVERPDGSNFTLKIRSTKLEDSAMYFCASSITGVQFFGPGTRLTVL.

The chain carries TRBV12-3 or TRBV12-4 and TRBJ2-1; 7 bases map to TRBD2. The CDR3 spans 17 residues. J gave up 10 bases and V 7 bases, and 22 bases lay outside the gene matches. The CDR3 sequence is CASITDWEGLTGEEQFF. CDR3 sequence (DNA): TGTGCCAGCATCACGGACTGGGAGGGTCTGACTGGGGAAGAGCAGTTCTTC.

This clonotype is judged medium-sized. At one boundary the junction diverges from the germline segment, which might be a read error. Here the CDR3 DNA reads TGTGCCAGCAGCTTAGCCCCCGGACAGGGGGAAGCCTTC. It yields the protein CASSLAPGQGEAF. The rearrangement uses TRBV11-2 and TRBJ1-2, with 10 bases aligning to TRBD1. Germline V gene data show CDR1 as SGHAT and CDR2 as FQNNGV. This CDR3 is 13 amino acids long.

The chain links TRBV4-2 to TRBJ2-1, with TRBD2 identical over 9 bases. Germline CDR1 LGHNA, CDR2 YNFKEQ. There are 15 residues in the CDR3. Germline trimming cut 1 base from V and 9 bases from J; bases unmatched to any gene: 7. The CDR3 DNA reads TGTGCCAGCAGCCAAGGACTAGCGGACTATAGTGAGCAGTTCTTC. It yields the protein CASSQGLADYSEQFF.

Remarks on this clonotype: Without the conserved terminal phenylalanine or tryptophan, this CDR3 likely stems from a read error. CDR3 in amino acids: CASSLAGYSTKAFL. CDR3 nucleotides: TGTGCCAGCAGCTTAGCGGGGTATAGCACTAAAGCTTTCCTT. The chain combines TRBV11-3 with TRBJ1-1; D not certain. The CDR3 is 14 residues long. Germline CDR1 and CDR2: SGHNT and YENEEA.

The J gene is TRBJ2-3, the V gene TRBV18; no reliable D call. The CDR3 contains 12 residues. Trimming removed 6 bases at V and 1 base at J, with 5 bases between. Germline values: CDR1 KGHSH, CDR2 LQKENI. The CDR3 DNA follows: TGTGCCAGCTCGCACCGCACAGATACGCAGTATTTT. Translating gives CASSHRTDTQYF.

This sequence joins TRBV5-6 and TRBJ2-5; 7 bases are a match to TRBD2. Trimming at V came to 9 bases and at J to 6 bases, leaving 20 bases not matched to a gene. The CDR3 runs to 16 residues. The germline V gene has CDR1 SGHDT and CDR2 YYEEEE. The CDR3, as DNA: TGTGCCATCATCTCGGGTGGGACTACCGGGAGGAAGACCCAGTACTTC. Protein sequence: CAIISGGTTGRKTQYF.

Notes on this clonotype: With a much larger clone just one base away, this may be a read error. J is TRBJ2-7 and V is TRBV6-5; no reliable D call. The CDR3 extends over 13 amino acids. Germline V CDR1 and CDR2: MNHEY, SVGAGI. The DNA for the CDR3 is TGTGCCAGCAGAAAGGCAGGCTCCCACGAGCAGTACTTC. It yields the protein CASRKAGSHEQYF.

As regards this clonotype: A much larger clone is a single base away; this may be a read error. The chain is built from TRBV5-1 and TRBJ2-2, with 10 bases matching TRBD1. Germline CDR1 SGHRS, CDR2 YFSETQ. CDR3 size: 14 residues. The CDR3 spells CACSAGQGAGELFF. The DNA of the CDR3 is TGCGCCTGCAGCGCCGGACAGGGGGCCGGGGAGCTGTTTTTT.

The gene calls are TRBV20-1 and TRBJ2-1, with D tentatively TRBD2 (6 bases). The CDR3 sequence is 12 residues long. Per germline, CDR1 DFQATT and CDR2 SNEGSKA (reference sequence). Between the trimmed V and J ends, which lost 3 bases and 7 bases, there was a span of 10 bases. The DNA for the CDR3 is TGCAGTGCTAGCGGGAGATCTAATGAGCAGTTCTTC. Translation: CSASGRSNEQFF.

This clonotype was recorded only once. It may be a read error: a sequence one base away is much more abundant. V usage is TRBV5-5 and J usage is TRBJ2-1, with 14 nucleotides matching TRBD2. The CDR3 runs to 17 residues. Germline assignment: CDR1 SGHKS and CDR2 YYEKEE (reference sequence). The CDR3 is CASSPGLAGAMSDEQSF. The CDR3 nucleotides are TGTGCCAGCAGCCCGGGACTAGCGGGAGCCATGAGCGATGAGCAGTCCTTC. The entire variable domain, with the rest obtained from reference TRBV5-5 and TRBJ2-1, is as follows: DAGVTQSPTHLIKTRGQQVTLRCSPISGHKSVSWYQQVLGQGPQFIFQYYEKEERGRGNFPDRFSARQFPNYSSELNVNALLLGDSALYLCASSPGLAGAMSDEQSFGPGTRLTVL.

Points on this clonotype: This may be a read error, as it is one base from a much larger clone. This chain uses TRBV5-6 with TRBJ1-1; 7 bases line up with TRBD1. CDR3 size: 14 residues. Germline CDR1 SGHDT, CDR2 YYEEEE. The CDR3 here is CTSSFQGVGTEAFF. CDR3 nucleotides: TGTACCAGCAGCTTCCAGGGGGTAGGAACTGAAGCTTTCTTT. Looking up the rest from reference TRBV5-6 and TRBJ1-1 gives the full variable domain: DAGVTQSPTHLIKTRGQQVTLRCSPKSGHDTVSWYQQALGQGPQFIFQYYEEEERQRGNFPDRFSGHQFPNYSSELNVNALLLGDSALYLCTSSFQGVGTEAFFGQGTRLTVV.

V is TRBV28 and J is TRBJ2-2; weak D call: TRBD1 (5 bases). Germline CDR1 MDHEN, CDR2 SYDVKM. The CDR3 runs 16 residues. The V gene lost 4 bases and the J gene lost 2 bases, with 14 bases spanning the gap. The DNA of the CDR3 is TGTGCCAGCAGTTCTCGGACACCCATTAACACCGGGGAGCTGTTTTTT. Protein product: CASSSRTPINTGELFF.

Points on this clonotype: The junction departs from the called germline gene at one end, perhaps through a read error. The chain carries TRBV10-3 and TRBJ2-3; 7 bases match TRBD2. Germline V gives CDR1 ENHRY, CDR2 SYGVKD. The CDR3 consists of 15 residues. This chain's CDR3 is CAISPTSIGTVTQYF. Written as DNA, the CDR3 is TGTGCCATCAGTCCGACTAGCATAGGAACAGTTACGCAGTATTTT.

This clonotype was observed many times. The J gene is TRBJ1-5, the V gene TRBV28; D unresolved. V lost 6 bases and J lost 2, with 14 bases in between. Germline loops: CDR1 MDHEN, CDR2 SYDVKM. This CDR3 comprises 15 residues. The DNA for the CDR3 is TGTGCCAGCAGCCACCGCCGCTCGGGCAATCAGCCCCAGCATTTT. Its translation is CASSHRRSGNQPQHF. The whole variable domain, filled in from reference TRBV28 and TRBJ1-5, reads DVKVTQSSRYLVKRTGEKVFLECVQDMDHENMFWYRQDPGLGLRLIYFSYDVKMKEKGDIPEGYSVSREKKERFSLILESASTNQTSMYLCASSHRRSGNQPQHFGDGTRLSIL.

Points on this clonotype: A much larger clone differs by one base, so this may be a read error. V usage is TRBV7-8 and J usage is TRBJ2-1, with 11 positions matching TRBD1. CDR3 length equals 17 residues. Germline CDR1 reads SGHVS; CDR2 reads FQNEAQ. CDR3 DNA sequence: TGTGCCAGCAGCTGGGGGGGACAGGGGGGATCCTACAATGGGCAGTTCTTC. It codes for CASSWGGQGGSYNGQFF.